This T cell receptor (beta chain) originates from a study of shared clonotypes between healthy human individuals. Study-level background: Two female and a few male donors aged 18 to 49 were enrolled. A donor's plate count was three for CD4 naive and three for CD4 memory; CD8 naive had two and CD8 memory one. General study findings and limits: The study sampled only blood, and tissue repertoires likely differ. Clonotypes not shared had lower generation probabilities than those common to all four donors.

Profiled with immunoSEQ multiplex PCR; TCRdb holds only in-frame clones, not every one. This table holds millions of clones, roughly 91% found once. Only CD45RO-negative cells positively selected for CCR7 counted as naive CD8 cells, so terminally differentiated effector memory CD45RA+ cells were excluded. As regards this clone: Its antigen is currently unknown.

The CDR3 consists of 14 residues. Trimming cost V 5 bases and J 1 base, with 8 bases left between them. Germline CDR1 is SGHAT and CDR2 is FQNNGV. This clonotype originated in a man between 18 and 35 years old in good health. Some clones in this sample may be carry-over from other donors' samples. Material: naive CD8+ T cells from PBMCs. V and J are TRBV11-2 and TRBJ2-2; D not certain. CDR3 in DNA: TGTGCCAGCAGCCCCTGGAAGAACACCGGGGAGCTGTTTTTT. Translation: CASSPWKNTGELFF. The full variable domain, in which reference TRBV11-2 and TRBJ2-2 provide the parts outside the CDR3, is EAGVAQSPRYKIIEKRQSVAFWCNPISGHATLYWYQQILGQGPKLLIQFQNNGVVDDSQLPKDRFSAERLKGVDSTLKIQPAKLEDSAVYLCASSPWKNTGELFFGEGSRLTVL.